The T cell receptor (beta chain) described here comes from a study of T cell changes during pregnancy in multiple sclerosis. The protocol was immunoSEQ multiplex PCR, while the TCRdb copy is restricted to in-frame clones and leaves out a portion. The data show some 97,000 clones, around 92% seen once. The CDR3 is 16 residues long. In germline, CDR1 is SEHNR, CDR2 FQNEAQ (reference sequence). Trimming cost V 5 bases and J 2 bases; bases outside gene matches: 10. This clone has only one observation. The J gene is TRBJ2-5, the V gene TRBV7-9; TRBD2 agrees at 8 bases. This sequence was found in a female donor with multiple sclerosis, enrolled in a pregnancy study. This specimen consisted of peripheral blood, obtained after pregnancy. DNA of the CDR3: TGTGCCAGCAGCGCCGGGAGGGGGACCCTTCAAGAGACCCAGTACTTC. It yields the protein CASSAGRGTLQETQYF.